This T cell receptor beta chain was identified during a study of shared clonotypes between healthy human individuals. Notes on the study in general: As a rule, naive subsets had a larger estimated richness than memory subsets. How much donors shared clonotypes was expected to be affected by sequencing depth.

Under the authors' procedure: Filtering differed because ImmunoSEQ produced junction-only sequences that carried no quality scores. The repertoire was sequenced with immunoSEQ multiplex PCR; TCRdb's copy has only in-frame clones and lacks some. V and J calls and clone size are copied from that table; D and trimming were computed from the DNA. The profile shows about 600,000 clones, 97% of them singletons. On this clone: As yet, its antigen is unknown.

Germline CDR1 and CDR2: MDHEN and SYDVKM. The CDR3 spans 11 residues. V was shortened by 3 bases and J by 9 bases, with 8 bases between the two germline ends. Memory CD4+ cells were the fraction left after CD45RA+ naive selection. This clonotype originated in a woman aged 25 to 39 in good health. This sequence joins TRBV28 and TRBJ2-5, with D perhaps assigned TRBD1 or TRBD2 (5 bases each). Sequenced: naive CD4+ T cells sorted from blood. Specified subset: CD45RA+ positively selected. The CDR3 DNA is TGTGCCAGCAGTTTTAGGGACGCCCAGTACTTC. This encodes CASSFRDAQYF.